This entry describes one T cell receptor beta chain. The antigen this receptor binds is unknown. Base qualities were left out, and no much larger clone turns up one base away. The V end loses 0 bases and the J end loses 8 bases, and a stretch of 12 bases separates them. Spanning cysteine to phenylalanine, the CDR3 consists of 14 amino acids. Of all the DNA, just the CDR3 is kept, 42 bases in frame from base 1. According to the germline V gene, CDR1 reads SGHRS and CDR2 reads YFSETQ. Library prep was done by 5' RACE. This sample was sequenced with an Illumina HiSeq 2500. A second PCR of 7 to 11 cycles was run with a J-beta primer mix and a sample-barcoded 5' primer. Each TCR beta cDNA molecule received a unique molecular identifier from a template-switch 5' adaptor carrying 12 random nucleotides. At least 2.5 million CDR3-containing paired-end reads were obtained from each sample. First-strand cDNA was synthesized from all RNA with the Mint cDNA synthesis kit, primed by a TRBC-specific oligonucleotide. Following uracil-DNA glycosylase treatment, all cDNA underwent a first 18-cycle PCR with the universal primers M1SS and BC2_uni_R. In the paper's pipeline: Each sample was normalized by randomly selecting 1 million high-quality reads, each carrying a distinct molecular identifier. Instead of being binned into consensus sequences, reads that shared molecular identifiers were thrown out. MiTCR, with a Q25 quality threshold and the strictest error-elimination algorithm, was used for CDR3 identification, clonotype clustering and error correction. Lower-bound total TCR beta diversity was estimated with a nonparametric unseen species model using Euler transformation. TCRdb reworked the public reads: Q25 trimming with fastp, MiXCR clone assembly, productive beta chains retained. CDR3 protein sequences are deduplicated, and each keeps its most common genes and DNA. The V and J calls reflect TCRdb's pipeline rather than the authors' work. Present in this sample are 1.5 million to 2 million distinct CDR3 sequences, about 32% of which were seen just once. The leading ten clones occupy about 11% of the sample.

This sample was included in a study of blood T cells in healthy people across ages (dated by TCRdb to the mid-2010s). For context, the study as a whole: Template switching captured roughly one uniquely barcoded TCR beta cDNA molecule per two T cells in model experiments. Donors of different ages were randomly distributed across sequencing lanes to avoid experimental bias. Four age groups were formed from the donors: young (average approximately 16 years), middle-aged (around 37), aged (62) and long-lived (around 82). The study measured age-related changes in TCR beta repertoire diversity using deep sequencing normalized with unique cDNA molecular identifiers. For two donors (one aged 18 to 30 and one aged 80 or older), the study analyzed two additional independent replicas of 1 million unique cDNA reads from the same blood draw. Overall study outcomes, separate from this receptor: Estimates of total diversity from one million sequenced T cells were regarded as lower bounds and underestimates. Because donor CMV infection status was unknown, age-related changes in expanded clonotypes were potentially confounded. Bulk unsorted PBMC profiling prevented conclusive comparison of naive and antigen-experienced compartments. As age increased, observed TCR beta diversity per million T cells dropped in a roughly linear way, and a significant reduction was already evident by age 40. There was a strong correlation between observed TCR beta diversity and the percentage of naive T cells measured by flow cytometry. Compared with the aged group, the long-lived group had more naive CD4+ T cells, fewer expanded clones and increased TCR diversity, suggesting age selection.

Systemically healthy Caucasian individuals from Russia, 35 to 50 in total and aged 6 to 90 years, were included as donors. Ten milliliters of peripheral blood were drawn from each donor into EDTA-treated Vacutainer tubes. PBMCs were isolated by Ficoll-Paque density-gradient centrifugation, with at least 7 million obtained per sample. Total RNA was extracted from PBMCs with Trizol reagent, with at least 5.5 micrograms obtained per sample. For every donor, flow cytometry on a PBMC aliquot measured the percentage of naive CD45RAhigh/CD27high T cells. The material sequenced was blood. The sequence was collected from a woman aged 25-40 years in good health. The chain is encoded by TRBV5-1 joined to TRBJ2-1; no D gene is confidently identified. The bases read TGCGCCAGCAGCTTGGCGGCAGTATGGGATGAGCAGTTCTTC. Translated, this is CASSLAAVWDEQFF.